Listed below are T cell receptor beta chains from one sample, sequenced in a study of blood T cell repertoires in COVID-19. TCRdb's table, derived via immunoSEQ multiplex PCR, lists solely in-frame clones and lacks some. Of some 100,000 clones detected, about 86% appear once; the ten largest clones hold roughly 8.7%. Material for sequencing was peripheral blood. These receptors came from an older woman with acute or convalescent COVID-19. Each CDR3 is given with its conserved first and last residue. The order of the fields is D gene, V gene, J gene, CDR3 length, CDR3 protein. The D gene is left open where the match is weak.

>-|TRBV15|TRBJ1-4|14
CATHPAGRDEKLFF
>TRBD1|TRBV4-1|TRBJ1-6|15
CASSQEGQGNSPLHF
>-|TRBV19|TRBJ1-5|14
CASSSRLGNQPQHF
>TRBD1|TRBV5-1|TRBJ2-1|15
CASSLDQGAFNEQFF
>TRBD1|TRBV19|TRBJ1-5|18
CASSRQPGQGALGQPQHF
>TRBD1|TRBV2|TRBJ1-6|15
CASSGSRTGNSPLHF
>TRBD1|TRBV19|TRBJ2-1|12
CASGTDYNEQFF
>TRBD2|TRBV9|TRBJ2-2|18
CASSVELAGGVNTGELFF
>TRBD1|TRBV18|TRBJ2-7|14
CASSPWTGENEQYF
>-|TRBV2|TRBJ2-3|13
CASSGTVTDTQYF
>-|TRBV4-2|TRBJ1-4|17
CASSQGGSAGSGEKLFF
>-|TRBV3-1/TRBV3-2|TRBJ1-1|14
CASSQDYPDRGAFF
>-|TRBV2|TRBJ1-2|13
CASSQRPNYGYTF
>-|TRBV10-3|TRBJ2-2|12
CAISQNTGELFF
>-|TRBV5-1|TRBJ2-1|15
CASSLAGLATNEQFF
>TRBD1|TRBV2|TRBJ1-3|18
CASNGMSGGFNSGNTIYF
>-|TRBV4-1|TRBJ2-2|18
CASSQGRRGTPHTGELFF
>-|TRBV18|TRBJ2-2|15
CASSPRTDHTGELFF
>TRBD1|TRBV4-1|TRBJ2-7|17
CASSQYSSGQGLYEQYF
>-|TRBV29-1|TRBJ1-1|13
CSATEPLNTEAFF
>-|TRBV20-1|TRBJ2-4|12
CSASGQGNIQYF
>TRBD1|TRBV29-1|TRBJ2-1|13
CSANRGSNNEQFF
>TRBD1|TRBV5-1|TRBJ2-5|16
CASSLYPPGQFETQYF
>-|TRBV2|TRBJ1-4|17
CASRLTAGWRGNEKLFF
>-|TRBV28|TRBJ1-2|14
CASSLGAENYGYTF
>TRBD1|TRBV24-1|TRBJ1-5|17
CATSDSKIRGPYQPQHF
>TRBD2|TRBV15|TRBJ2-5|13
CATSIAGAETQYF
>-|TRBV13|TRBJ2-5|14
CASSLGDKQETQYF
>TRBD2|TRBV30|TRBJ2-1|15
CAWSVKSSGRLQQFF
>-|TRBV10-3|TRBJ2-1|12
CAIADGYNEQFF
>-|TRBV7-3|TRBJ2-2|14
CASSLISGTGELFF
>TRBD1|TRBV5-1|TRBJ2-1|11
CASSSGQLAFF
>TRBD1|TRBV27|TRBJ1-1|14
CASSWDRGHVEAFF
>-|TRBV7-9|TRBJ2-1|10
CALSINEQFF
>TRBD1|TRBV30|TRBJ1-1|14
CAWTRQGWDTEAFF
>TRBD1|TRBV24-1|TRBJ2-2|15
CATSDPGQGTGELFF
>-|TRBV5-4|TRBJ2-1|13
CASSLALDNEQFF
>-|TRBV6-5|TRBJ2-3|15
CASRSDATFTDTQYF
>-|TRBV6-5|TRBJ1-2|15
CASRPFERVKDGYTF
>-|TRBV28|TRBJ1-2|14
CASSVYPGFRGYTF
>-|TRBV2|TRBJ2-7|13
CASSKDRNYEQYF
>-|TRBV7-6|TRBJ1-5|15
CASSPLEGYNQPQHF
>-|TRBV30|TRBJ1-2|15
CAWRPQGFTNYGYTF
>-|TRBV10-1|TRBJ1-4|20
CASRNREQREVPAANEKLFF
>-|TRBV7-2|TRBJ1-3|13
CASSQQGGNTIYF
>TRBD1|TRBV5-5|TRBJ2-6|15
CASSATGAGANVLTF
>-|TRBV5-1|TRBJ2-5|13
CASSSNRAETQYF
>-|TRBV23-1|TRBJ2-3|16
CASSQSSEGHTDTQYF
>TRBD2|TRBV27|TRBJ2-1|14
CASSPGLAWDEQFF
>-|TRBV28|TRBJ1-1|13
CATQLRVGTEAFF
>TRBD1|TRBV18|TRBJ2-7|14
CASSHGQGAYEQYF
>-|TRBV7-9|TRBJ1-1|13
CASSLLTDTEAFF
>TRBD2|TRBV19|TRBJ2-1|15
CASSLGLAGYNEQFF
>-|TRBV15|TRBJ2-7|15
CATSGIGDSLYEQYF